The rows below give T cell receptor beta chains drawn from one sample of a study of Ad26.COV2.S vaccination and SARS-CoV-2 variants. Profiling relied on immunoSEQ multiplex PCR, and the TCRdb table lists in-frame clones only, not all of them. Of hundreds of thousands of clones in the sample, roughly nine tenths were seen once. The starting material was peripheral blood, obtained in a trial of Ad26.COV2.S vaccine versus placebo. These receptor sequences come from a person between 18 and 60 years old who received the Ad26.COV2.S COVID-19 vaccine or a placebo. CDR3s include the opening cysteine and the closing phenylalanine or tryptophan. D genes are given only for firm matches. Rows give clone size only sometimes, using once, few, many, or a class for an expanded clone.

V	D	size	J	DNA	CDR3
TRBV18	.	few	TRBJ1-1	TGTGCCAGCTCACCACGGGGGGTATCCTTGAACACTGAAGCTTTCTTT	CASSPRGVSLNTEAFF
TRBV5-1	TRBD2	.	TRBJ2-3	TGCGCCAGCCGGGTCCCGACTAGCGGTCGTCTCACAGATACGCAGTATTTT	CASRVPTSGRLTDTQYF
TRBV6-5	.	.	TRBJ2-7	TGTGCCAGCAGTGACTCAGGGCGGCGCGAGCAGTACTTC	CASSDSGRREQYF
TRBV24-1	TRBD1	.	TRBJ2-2	TGTGCCACCAGTGATTGGGGACAGGGGGTTGGCACCGGGGAGCTGTTTTTT	CATSDWGQGVGTGELFF
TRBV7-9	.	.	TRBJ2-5	TGTGCCAGCAGCAGGATACAAGAGACCCAGTACTTC	CASSRIQETQYF
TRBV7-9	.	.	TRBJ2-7	TGTGCCAGCAGCTTAGCGGGGACAAGGGAGCAGTACTTC	CASSLAGTREQYF
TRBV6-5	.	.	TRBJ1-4	TGTGCCAGCAGTTCGCCTTTGGATAGGGAAAAACTGTTTTTT	CASSSPLDREKLFF
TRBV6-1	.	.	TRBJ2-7	TGTGCCAGCAGTGATCGACCCTGGAACTACGAGCAGTACTTC	CASSDRPWNYEQYF
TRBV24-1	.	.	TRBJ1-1	TGTGCCACCAGTGATTTGGACAGGACTGAAGCTTTCTTT	CATSDLDRTEAFF
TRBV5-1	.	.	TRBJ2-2	TGCGCCAGCTTTGCCAGGGGTTCCACCGGGGAGCTGTTTTTT	CASFARGSTGELFF
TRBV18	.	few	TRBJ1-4	TGTGCCAGCTCCCCCCGGTCGGGAGGAAAACTGTTTTTT	CASSPRSGGKLFF
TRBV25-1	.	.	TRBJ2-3	TGTGCCAGCAGTGCGGGTCTTAGCACAGATACGCAGTATTTT	CASSAGLSTDTQYF
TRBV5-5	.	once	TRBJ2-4	TGTGCCAGCAGCATAGAGTTACAGGCGTTTCGGTACTTC	CASSIELQAFRYF
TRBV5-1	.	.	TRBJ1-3	TGCGCCAGCAGCTCGGACGCTCGAGCTGGAAACACCATATATTTT	CASSSDARAGNTIYF
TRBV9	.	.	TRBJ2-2	TGTGCCAGCAGCCCCCGTGAGGGCGGGGAGCTGTTTTTT	CASSPREGGELFF
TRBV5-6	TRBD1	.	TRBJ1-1	TGTGCCAGCAGCCCCGGGACAGGTTTCGACACTGAAGCTTTCTTT	CASSPGTGFDTEAFF
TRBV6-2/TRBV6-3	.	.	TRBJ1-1	TGTGCCAGCAGTTACGATCAGGGAGGAAAAACTGAAGCTTTCTTT	CASSYDQGGKTEAFF
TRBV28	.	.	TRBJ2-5	TGTGCCAGCAGAGGGGTCGTGGAGACCCAGTACTTC	CASRGVVETQYF
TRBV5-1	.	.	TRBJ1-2	TGCGCCAGCAGCGCCGAGATTACTAACTATGGCTACACCTTC	CASSAEITNYGYTF
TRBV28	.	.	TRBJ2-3	TGTGCCAGCAATACCCAGGGTCCCCCAGATACGCAGTATTTT	CASNTQGPPDTQYF
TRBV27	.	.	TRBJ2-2	TGTGCCAGCAGGCAAGGGGACACCGGGGAGCTGTTTTTT	CASRQGDTGELFF
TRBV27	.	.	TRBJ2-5	TGTGCCAGCGGGCGGGACATCAGCCAAGAGACCCAGTACTTC	CASGRDISQETQYF
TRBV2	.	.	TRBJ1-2	TGTGCCAGTCGCGGGGCGGACTATGGCTACACCTTC	CASRGADYGYTF
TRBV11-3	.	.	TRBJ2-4	TGTGCCAGCAGCTCTAGTGGGGGCGGAGTAGCCAAAAACATTCAGTACTTC	CASSSSGGGVAKNIQYF
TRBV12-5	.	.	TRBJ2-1	TGTGCTAGTGGTTTGGGGCAGAGCTCCTACAATGAGCAGTTCTTC	CASGLGQSSYNEQFF
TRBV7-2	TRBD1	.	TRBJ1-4	TGTGCCAGCAGCGATAGACAGGGGGGTGAAAAACTGTTTTTT	CASSDRQGGEKLFF
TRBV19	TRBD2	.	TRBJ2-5	TGTGCCAGTAGCGGGACTAGCGGGACCGGAGTGGGGGAGACCCAGTACTTC	CASSGTSGTGVGETQYF
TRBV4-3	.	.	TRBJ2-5	TGCGCCAGCAGCCAAGGGCTCAGGAGGGTCCAAGAGACCCAGTACTTC	CASSQGLRRVQETQYF